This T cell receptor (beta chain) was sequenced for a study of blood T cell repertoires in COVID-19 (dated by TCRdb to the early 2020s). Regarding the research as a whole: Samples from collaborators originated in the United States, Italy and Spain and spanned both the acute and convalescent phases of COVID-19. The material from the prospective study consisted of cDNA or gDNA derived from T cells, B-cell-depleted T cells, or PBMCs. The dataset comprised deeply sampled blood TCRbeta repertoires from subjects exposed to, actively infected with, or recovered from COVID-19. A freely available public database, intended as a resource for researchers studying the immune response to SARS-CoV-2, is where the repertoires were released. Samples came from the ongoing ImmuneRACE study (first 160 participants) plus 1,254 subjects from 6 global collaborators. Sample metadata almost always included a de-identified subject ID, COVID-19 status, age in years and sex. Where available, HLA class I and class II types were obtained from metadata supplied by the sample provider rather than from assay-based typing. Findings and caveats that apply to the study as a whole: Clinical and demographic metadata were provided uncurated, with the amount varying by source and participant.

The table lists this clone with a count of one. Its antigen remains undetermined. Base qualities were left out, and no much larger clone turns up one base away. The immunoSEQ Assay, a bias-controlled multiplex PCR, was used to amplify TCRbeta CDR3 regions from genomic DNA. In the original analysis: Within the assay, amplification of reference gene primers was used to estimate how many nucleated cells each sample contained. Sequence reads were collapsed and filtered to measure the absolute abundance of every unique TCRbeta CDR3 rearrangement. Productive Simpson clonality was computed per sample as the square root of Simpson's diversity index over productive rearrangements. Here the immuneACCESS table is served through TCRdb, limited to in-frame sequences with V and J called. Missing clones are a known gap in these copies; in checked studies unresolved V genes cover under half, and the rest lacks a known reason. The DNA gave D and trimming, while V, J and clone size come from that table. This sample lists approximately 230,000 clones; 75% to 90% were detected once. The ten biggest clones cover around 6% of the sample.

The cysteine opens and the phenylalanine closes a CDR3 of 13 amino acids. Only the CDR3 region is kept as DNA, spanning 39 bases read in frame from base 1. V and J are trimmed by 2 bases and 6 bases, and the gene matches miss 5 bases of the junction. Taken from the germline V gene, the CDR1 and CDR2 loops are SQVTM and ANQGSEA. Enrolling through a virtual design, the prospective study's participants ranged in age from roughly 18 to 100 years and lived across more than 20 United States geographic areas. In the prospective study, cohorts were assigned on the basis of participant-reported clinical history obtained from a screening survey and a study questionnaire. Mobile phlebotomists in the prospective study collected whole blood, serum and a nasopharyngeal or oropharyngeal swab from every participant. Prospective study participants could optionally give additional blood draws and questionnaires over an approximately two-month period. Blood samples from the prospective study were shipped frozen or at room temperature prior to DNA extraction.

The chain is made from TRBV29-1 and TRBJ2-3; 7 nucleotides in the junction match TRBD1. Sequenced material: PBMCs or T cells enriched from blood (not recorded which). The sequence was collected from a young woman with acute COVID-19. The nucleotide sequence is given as TGCAGCGTTGAAAAGGGGGCGATGGATACGCAGTATTTT. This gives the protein CSVEKGAMDTQYF.